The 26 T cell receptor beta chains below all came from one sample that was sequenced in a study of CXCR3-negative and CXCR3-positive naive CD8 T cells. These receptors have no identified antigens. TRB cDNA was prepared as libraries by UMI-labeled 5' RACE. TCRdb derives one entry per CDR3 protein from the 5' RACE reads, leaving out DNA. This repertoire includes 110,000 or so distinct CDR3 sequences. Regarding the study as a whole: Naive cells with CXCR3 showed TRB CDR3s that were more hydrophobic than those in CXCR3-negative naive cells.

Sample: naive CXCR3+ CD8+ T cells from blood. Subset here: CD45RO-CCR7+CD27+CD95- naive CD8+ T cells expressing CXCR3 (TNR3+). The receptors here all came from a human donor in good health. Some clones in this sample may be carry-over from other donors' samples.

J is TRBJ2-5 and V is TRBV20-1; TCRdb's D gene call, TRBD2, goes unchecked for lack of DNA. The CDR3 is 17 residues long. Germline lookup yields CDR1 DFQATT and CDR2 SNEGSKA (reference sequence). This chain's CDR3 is CSARDLASGRWKETQYF.

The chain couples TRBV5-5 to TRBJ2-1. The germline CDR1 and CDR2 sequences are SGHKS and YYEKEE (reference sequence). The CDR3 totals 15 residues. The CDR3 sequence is CASSFAGGSYNERFF.

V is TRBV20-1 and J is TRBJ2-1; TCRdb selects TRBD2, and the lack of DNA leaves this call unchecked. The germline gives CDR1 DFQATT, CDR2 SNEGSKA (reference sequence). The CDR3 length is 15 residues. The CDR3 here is CSASPSSGIYNEQFF.

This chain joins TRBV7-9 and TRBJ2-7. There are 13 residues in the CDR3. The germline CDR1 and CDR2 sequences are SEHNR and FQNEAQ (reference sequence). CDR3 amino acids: CASSSGMSYEQYF. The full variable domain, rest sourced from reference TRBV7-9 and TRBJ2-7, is DTGVSQNPRHKITKRGQNVTFRCDPISEHNRLYWYRQTLGQGPEFLTYFQNEAQLEKSRLLSDRFSAERPKGSFSTLEIQRTEQGDSAMYLCASSSGMSYEQYFGPGTRLTVT.

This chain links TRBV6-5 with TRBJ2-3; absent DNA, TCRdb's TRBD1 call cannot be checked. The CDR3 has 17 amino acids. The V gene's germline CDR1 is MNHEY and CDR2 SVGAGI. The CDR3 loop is CASSYSRGGLGTDTQYF.

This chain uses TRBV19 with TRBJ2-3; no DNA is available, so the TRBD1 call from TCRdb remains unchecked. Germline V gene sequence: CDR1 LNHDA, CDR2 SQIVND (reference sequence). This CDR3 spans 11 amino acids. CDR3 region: CASNGGHTQYF.

CDR3 region: CASSPPGGIYEQYF. The chain is built from TRBV18 and TRBJ2-7. This CDR3 is built from 14 residues. Germline V gene sequence: CDR1 KGHSH, CDR2 LQKENI.

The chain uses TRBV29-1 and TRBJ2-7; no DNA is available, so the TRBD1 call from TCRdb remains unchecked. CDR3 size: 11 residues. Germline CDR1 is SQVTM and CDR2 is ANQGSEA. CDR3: CSVRGLGEQYF.

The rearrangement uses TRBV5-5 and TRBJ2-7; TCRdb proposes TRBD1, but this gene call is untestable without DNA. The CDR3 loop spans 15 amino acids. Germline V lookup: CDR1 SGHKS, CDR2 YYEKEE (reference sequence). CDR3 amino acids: CASSAGTGGTYEQYF.

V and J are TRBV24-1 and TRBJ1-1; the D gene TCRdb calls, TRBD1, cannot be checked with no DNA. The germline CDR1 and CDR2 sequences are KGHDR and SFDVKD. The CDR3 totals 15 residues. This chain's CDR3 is CATSDPRTGGTEAFF.

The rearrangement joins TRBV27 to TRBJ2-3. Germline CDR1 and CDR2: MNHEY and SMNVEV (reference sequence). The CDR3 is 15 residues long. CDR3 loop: CASSSNPTGTDTQYF.

CDR3 in amino acids: CASSPKTRHYEQYF. The chain combines TRBV28 with TRBJ2-7. The CDR3 covers 14 residues. Looked up from germline, CDR1 is MDHEN and CDR2 is SYDVKM.

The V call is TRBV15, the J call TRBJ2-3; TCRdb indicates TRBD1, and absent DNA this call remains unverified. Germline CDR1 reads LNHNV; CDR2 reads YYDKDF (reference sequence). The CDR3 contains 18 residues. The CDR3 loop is CATCRDTAGAGSPDTQYF.

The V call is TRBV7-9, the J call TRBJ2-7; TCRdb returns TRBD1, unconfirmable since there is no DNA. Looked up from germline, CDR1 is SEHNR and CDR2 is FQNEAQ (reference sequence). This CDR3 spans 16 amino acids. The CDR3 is CASSLWFGDRYYEQYF.

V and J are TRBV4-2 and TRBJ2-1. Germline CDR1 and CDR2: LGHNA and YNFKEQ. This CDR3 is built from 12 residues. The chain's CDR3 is CASSHPYNEQFF.

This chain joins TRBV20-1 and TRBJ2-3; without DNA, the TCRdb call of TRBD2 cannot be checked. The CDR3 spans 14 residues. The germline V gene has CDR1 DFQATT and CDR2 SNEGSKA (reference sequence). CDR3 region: CSAETSASPYTQYF.

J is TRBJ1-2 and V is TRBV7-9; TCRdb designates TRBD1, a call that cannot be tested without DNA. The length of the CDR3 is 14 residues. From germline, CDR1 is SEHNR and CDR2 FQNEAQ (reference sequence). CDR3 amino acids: CASSWGREDYGYTF.

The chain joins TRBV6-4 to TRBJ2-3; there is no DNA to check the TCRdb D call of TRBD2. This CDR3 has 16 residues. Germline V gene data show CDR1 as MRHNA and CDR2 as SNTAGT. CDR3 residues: CASSDSTSGGADTQYF.

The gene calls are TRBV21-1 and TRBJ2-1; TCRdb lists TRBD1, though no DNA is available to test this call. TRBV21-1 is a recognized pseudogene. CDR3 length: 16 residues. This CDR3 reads CASNRTQEEIHNEQFF.

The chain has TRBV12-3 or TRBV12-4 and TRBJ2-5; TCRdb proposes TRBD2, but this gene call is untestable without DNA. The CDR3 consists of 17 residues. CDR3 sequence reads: CASSLGASAGLEETQYF.

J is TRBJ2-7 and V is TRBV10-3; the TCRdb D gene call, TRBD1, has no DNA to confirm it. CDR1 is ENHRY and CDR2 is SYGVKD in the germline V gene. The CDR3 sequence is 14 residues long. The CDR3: CAISPSLDTYEQYF.

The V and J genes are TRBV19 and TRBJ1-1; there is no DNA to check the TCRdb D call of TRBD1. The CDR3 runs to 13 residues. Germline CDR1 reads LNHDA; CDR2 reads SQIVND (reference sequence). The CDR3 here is CASRGGTYTEAFF.

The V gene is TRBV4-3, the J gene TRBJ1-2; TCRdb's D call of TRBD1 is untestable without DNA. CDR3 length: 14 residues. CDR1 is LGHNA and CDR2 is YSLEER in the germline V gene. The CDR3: CASSQERQHYGYTF.

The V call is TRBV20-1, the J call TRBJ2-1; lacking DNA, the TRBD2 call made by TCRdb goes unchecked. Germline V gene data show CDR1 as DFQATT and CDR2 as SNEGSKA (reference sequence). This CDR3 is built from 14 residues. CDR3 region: CSARTGLAEDEQFF.

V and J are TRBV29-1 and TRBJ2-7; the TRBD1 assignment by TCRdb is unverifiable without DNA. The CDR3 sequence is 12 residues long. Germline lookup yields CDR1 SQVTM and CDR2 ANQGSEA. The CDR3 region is CSVVQGNYEQYF.

The CDR3 loop is CASSWDLTYEQYF. The genes are TRBV5-1 and TRBJ2-7. The germline CDR1 and CDR2 sequences are SGHRS and YFSETQ. The CDR3 is 13 amino acids.